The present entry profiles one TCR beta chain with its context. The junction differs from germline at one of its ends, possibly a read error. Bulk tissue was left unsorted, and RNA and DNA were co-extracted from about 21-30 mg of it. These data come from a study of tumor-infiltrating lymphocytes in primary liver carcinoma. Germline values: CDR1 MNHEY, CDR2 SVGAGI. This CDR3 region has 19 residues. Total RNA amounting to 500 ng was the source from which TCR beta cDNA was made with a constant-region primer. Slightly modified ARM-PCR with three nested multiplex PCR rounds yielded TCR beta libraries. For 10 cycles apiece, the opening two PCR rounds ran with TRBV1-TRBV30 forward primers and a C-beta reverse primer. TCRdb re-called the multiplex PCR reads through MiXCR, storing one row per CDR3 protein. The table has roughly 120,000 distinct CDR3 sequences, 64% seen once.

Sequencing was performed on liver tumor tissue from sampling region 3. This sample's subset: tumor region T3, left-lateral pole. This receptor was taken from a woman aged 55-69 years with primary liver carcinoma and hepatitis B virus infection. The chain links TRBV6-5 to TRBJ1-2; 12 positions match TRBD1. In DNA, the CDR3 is TGTGCCAGCAGACCCTGGGGACAGGGGGCGCCAGGGATGAACTTTGGCTACACCTTC. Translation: CASRPWGQGAPGMNFGYTF.